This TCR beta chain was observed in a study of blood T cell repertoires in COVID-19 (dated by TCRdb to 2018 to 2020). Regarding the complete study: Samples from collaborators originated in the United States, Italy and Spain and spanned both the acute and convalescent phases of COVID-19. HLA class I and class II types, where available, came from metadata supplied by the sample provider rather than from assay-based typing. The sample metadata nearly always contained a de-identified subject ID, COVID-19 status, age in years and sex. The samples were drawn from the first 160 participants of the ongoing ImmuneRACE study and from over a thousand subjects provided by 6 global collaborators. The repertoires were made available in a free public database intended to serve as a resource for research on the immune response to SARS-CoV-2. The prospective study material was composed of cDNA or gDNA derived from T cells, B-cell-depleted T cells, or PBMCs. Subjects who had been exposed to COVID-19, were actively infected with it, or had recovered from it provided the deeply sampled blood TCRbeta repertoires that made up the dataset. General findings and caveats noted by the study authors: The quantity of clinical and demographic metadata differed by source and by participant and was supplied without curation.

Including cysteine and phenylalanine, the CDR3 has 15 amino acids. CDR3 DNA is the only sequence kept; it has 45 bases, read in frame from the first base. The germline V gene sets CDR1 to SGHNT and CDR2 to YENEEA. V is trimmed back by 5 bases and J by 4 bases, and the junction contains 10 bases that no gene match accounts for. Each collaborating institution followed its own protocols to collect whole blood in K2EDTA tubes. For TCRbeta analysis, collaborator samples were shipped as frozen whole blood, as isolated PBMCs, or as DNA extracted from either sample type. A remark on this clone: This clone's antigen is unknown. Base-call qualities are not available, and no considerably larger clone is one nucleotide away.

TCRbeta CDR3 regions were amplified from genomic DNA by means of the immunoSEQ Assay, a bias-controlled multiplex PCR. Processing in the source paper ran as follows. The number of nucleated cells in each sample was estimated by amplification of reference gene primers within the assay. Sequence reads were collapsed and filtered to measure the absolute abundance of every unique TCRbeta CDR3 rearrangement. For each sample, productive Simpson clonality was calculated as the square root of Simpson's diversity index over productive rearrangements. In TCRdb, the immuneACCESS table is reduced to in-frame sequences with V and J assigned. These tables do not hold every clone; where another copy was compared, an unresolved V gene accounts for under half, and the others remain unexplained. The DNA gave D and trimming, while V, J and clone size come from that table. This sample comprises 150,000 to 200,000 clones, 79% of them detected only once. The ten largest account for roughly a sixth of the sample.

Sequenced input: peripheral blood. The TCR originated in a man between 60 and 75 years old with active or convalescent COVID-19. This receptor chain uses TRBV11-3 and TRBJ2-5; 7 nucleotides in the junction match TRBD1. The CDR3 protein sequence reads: CASSARQGMGETQYF. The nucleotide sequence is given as TGTGCCAGCAGCGCCCGACAGGGAATGGGAGAGACCCAGTACTTC.